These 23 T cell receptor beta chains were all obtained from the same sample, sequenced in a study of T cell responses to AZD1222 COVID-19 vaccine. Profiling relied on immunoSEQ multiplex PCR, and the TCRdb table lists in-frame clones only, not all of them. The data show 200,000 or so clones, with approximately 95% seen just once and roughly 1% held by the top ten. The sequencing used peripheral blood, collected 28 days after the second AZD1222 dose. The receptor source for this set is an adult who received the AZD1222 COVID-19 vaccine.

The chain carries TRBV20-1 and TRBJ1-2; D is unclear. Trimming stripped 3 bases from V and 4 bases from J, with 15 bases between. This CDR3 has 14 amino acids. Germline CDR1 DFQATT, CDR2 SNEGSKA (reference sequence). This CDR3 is CSASPSDLFYGYTF. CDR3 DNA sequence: TGCAGTGCTAGTCCCAGCGACCTATTCTATGGCTACACCTTC.

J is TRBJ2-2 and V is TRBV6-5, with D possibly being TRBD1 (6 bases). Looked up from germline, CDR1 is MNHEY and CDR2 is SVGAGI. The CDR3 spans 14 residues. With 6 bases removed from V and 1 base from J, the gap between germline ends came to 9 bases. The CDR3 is CASRPQGNTGELFF. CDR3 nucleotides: TGTGCCAGCAGGCCACAGGGGAACACCGGGGAGCTGTTTTTT.

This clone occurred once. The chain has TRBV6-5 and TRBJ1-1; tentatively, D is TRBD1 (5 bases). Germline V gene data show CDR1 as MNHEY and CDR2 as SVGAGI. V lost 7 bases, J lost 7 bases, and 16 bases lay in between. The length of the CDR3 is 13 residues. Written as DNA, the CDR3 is TGTGCCAGCAATCCCCCAGTAGACAGTGAAGCTTTCTTT. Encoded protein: CASNPPVDSEAFF.

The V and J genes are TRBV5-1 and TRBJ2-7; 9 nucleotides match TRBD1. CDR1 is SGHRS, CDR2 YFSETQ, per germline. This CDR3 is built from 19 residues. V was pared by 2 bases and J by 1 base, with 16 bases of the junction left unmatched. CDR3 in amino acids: CASSFTGSVGTGSSYEQYF. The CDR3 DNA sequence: TGCGCCAGCAGCTTTACGGGTTCGGTCGGGACAGGGTCTTCCTACGAGCAGTACTTC.

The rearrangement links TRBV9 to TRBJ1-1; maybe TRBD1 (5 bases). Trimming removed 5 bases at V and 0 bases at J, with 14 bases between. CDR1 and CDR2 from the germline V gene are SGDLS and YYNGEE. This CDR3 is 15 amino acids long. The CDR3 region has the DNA TGTGCCAGCAGTATTCAGGGTAGCATGAACACTGAAGCTTTCTTT. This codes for CASSIQGSMNTEAFF.

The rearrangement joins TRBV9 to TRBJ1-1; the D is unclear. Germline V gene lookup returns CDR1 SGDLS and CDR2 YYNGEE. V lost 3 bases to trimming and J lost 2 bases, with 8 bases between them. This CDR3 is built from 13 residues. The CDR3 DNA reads TGTGCCAGCAGCGCCGGGAGTAACACTGAAGCTTTCTTT. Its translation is CASSAGSNTEAFF.

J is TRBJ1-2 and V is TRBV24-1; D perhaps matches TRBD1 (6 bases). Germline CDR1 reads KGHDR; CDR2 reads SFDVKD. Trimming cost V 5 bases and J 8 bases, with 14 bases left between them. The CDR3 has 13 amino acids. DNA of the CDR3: TGTGCCACCAGTGCGGCAGGGGCGCCGGGCTACACCTTC. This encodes CATSAAGAPGYTF.

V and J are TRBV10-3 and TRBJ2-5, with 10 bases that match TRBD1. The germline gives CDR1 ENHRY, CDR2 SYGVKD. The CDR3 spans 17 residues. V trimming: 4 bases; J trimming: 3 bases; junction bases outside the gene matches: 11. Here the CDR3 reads CAISAYPGQGSEETQYF. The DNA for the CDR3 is TGTGCCATCAGTGCCTACCCGGGACAGGGGAGCGAAGAGACCCAGTACTTC.

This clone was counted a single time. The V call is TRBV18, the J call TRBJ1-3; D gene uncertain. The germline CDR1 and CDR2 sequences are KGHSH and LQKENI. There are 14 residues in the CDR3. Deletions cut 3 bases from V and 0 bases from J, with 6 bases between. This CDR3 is CASSPVYSGNTIYF. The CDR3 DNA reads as TGTGCCAGCTCACCCGTTTACTCTGGAAACACCATATATTTT.

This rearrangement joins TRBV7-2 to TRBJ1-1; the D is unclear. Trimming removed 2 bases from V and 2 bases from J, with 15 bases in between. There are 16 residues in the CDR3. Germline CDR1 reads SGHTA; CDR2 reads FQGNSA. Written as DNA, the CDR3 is TGTGCCAGCAGCTTACCCCCGGCAGCCCTTAACACTGAAGCTTTCTTT. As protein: CASSLPPAALNTEAFF.

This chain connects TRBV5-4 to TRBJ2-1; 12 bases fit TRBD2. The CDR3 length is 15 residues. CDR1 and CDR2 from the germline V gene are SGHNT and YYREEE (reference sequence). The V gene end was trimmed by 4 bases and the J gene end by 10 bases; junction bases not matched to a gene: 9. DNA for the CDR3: TGTGCCAGCAGCCCGAGACTAGCGGGGGAGCACGAGCAGTTCTTC. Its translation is CASSPRLAGEHEQFF.

The CDR3 DNA reads as TGTGCCAGCAGCTTAGCTGACGGGGAGCAGTACTTC. Protein product: CASSLADGEQYF. The chain is built from TRBV7-8 and TRBJ2-7; D remains ambiguous. The germline V gene has CDR1 SGHVS and CDR2 FQNEAQ. Trimming took off 0 bases at V and 7 bases at J, with 7 bases between the two ends. The CDR3 totals 12 residues.

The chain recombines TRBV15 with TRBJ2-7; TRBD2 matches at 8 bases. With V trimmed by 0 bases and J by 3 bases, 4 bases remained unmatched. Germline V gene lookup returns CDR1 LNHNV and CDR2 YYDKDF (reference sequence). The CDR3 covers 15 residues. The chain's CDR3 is CATSRDPGGVYEQYF. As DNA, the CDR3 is TGTGCCACCAGCAGAGATCCGGGAGGGGTCTACGAGCAGTACTTC.

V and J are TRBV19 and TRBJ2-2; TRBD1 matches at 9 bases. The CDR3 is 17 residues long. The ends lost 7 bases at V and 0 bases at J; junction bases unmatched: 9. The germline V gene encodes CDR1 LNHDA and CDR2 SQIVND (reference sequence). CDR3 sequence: CASTNGQGPANTGELFF. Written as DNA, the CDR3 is TGTGCCAGTACTAATGGACAGGGGCCGGCGAACACCGGGGAGCTGTTTTTT.

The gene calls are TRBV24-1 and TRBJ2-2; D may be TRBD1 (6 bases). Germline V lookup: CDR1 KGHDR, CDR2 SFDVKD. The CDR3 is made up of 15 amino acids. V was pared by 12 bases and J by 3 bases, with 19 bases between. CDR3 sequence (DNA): TGTGCCCCAACTGAAAACAGGGAAGACACCGGGGAGCTGTTTTTT. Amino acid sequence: CAPTENREDTGELFF.

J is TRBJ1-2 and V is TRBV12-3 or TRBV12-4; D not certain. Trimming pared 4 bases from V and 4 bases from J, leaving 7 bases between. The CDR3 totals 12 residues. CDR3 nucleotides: TGTGCCAGCAGTTCAGAGGGCTATGGCTACACCTTC. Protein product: CASSSEGYGYTF.

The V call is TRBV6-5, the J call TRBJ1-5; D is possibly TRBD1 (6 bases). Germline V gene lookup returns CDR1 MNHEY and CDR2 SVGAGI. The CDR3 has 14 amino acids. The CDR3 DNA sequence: TGTGCGTCGTGGAAGGGGGGGGCCAATCAGCCCCAGCATTTT. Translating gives CASWKGGANQPQHF.

DNA for the CDR3: TGTGCCAGCGGACAGGGGGCGGGCACCGGGGAGCTGTTTTTT. This encodes CASGQGAGTGELFF. The chain recombines TRBV2 with TRBJ2-2, with TRBD1 matching over 11 bases. Germline trimming cut 8 bases from V and 4 bases from J; bases unmatched to any gene: 3. The CDR3 is 14 residues long. The germline gives CDR1 SNHLY, CDR2 FYNNEI.

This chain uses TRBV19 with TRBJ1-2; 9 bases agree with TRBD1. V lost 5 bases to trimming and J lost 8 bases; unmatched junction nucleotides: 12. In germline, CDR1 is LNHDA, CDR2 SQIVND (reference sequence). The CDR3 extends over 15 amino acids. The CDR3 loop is CASSQGQGPLGGYTF. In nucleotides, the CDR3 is TGTGCCAGTAGTCAGGGACAGGGTCCACTCGGAGGCTACACCTTC.

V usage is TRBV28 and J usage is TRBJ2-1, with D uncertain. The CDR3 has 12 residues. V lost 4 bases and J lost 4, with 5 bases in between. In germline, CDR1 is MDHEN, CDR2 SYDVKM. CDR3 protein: CASSSVYNEQFF. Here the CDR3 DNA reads TGTGCCAGCAGTTCGGTGTACAATGAGCAGTTCTTC.

CDR3 coding DNA: TGTGCCAGCAGACCGCGGGACAGGGAAGCCCAGCCCCAGCATTTT. It specifies CASRPRDREAQPQHF. This chain links TRBV6-5 with TRBJ1-5; 9 bases fit TRBD1. CDR3 length: 15 residues. After removal of 6 bases from V and 7 bases from J, the junction contained 10 bases not matched to a gene. CDR1 and CDR2 from the germline V gene are MNHEY and SVGAGI.

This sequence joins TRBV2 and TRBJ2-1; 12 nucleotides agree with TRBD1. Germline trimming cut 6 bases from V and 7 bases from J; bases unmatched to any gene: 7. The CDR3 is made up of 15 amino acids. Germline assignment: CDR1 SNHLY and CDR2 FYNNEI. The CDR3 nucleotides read TGTGCCAGCAGCGCCGGGACAGGGGGCCTGAATGAGCAGTTCTTC. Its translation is CASSAGTGGLNEQFF. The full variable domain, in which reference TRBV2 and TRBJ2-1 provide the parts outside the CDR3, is EPEVTQTPSHQVTQMGQEVILRCVPISNHLYFYWYRQILGQKVEFLVSFYNNEISEKSEIFDDQFSVERPDGSNFTLKIRSTKLEDSAMYFCASSAGTGGLNEQFFGPGTRLTVL.

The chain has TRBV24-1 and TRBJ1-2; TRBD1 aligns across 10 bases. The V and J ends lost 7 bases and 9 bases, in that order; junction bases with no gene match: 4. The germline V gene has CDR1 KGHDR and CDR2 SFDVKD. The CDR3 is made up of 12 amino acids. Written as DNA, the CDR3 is TGTGCCACCAGGGGACAGGGGATGAGCTACACCTTC. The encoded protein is CATRGQGMSYTF.